The sequence of this T cell receptor beta chain was determined in a study of shared clonotypes between healthy human individuals. General study findings and limits: Clonotype sharing across donors was expected to vary with sequencing depth. A handful of donors shared about 5% of their naive CD4 clonotypes. All-four-donor shared clonotypes had higher generation probabilities than non-shared clonotypes did.

This clone was seen a single time. The antigen is unknown. CDR3 size: 14 residues. Germline V lookup: CDR1 SGHTA, CDR2 FQGTGA. The V segment lost 8 bases and the J segment 5 bases; nucleotides outside the gene matches: 8. Investigators spread the genomic DNA of each subset evenly over several immunoSEQ plates. Only in-frame clones appear in the TCRdb table, and some are missing; sequencing was by immunoSEQ multiplex PCR. The sample includes some 2.3 million clones, 90% to 95% seen only once; the top ten take about 0.39%. This TCR derives from a man aged 18 to 35 in good health. Some clones in this sample may be carry-over from other donors' samples. The sample consisted of naive CD4+ T cells from PBMCs. Subset noted: CD45RA+ positively selected. The chain combines TRBV7-3 with TRBJ2-2; 7 positions match TRBD2. CDR3 amino acids: CASCRRGDTGELFF. CDR3 in DNA: TGTGCCAGCTGTAGACGGGGGGATACCGGGGAGCTGTTTTTT.